The clone carrying this T cell receptor (beta chain) was seen many times. The investigators reverse transcribed all of the isolated RNA, so they sequenced expressed TCRB transcripts. Profiled with immunoSEQ multiplex PCR; TCRdb holds only in-frame clones, not every one. Of over 300,000 clones listed, around 8% are singletons. This sample is drawn from a study of beta chain features in type 1 diabetes. J lost 5 bases, V lost 2 bases, and 3 bases had no gene match. This CDR3 is 14 amino acids long. Germline V lookup: CDR1 SNHLY, CDR2 FYNNEI. Sequenced material: central memory CD4+ T cells from blood. This sequence was found in a woman aged 18-29 years in good health. This chain uses TRBV2 with TRBJ2-5; 9 bases line up with TRBD2. The CDR3 bases are TGTGCCAGCAGTGAAAGGACTAGCGCTGAGACCCAGTACTTC. Translation: CASSERTSAETQYF.